A single sample gave rise to the 5 T cell receptor beta chains below, sequenced in a study of cytomegalovirus exposure and HLA in healthy donors. In the PCR, 60 Vbeta and 13 Jbeta primers were used. TCRdb's table, derived via immunoSEQ multiplex PCR, lists solely in-frame clones and lacks some. The sample holds about 72,000 clones, around 82% seen once. The specimen sequenced was PBMCs. Receptor source: a man aged 18 to 29 in good health and CMV-seronegative.

The rearrangement uses TRBV6-1 and TRBJ1-1, with D possibly matching TRBD1 (5 bases). This CDR3 region has 12 residues. V was cut by 8 bases and J by 5 bases, with 12 bases left in between. Germline assignment: CDR1 MNHNS and CDR2 SASEGT. CDR3 amino acids: CASRVGGTEAFF. The CDR3 DNA reads TGTGCCAGCCGGGTTGGGGGGACTGAAGCTTTCTTT.

The CDR3 reads CASSFRTATNTGELFF. CDR3 coding DNA: TGCGCCAGCAGCTTCCGGACAGCAACGAACACCGGGGAGCTGTTTTTT. The chain joins TRBV5-1 to TRBJ2-2; weak D call: TRBD1 (6 bases). The CDR3 consists of 16 residues. Germline CDR1 reads SGHRS; CDR2 reads YFSETQ. V lost 2 bases to trimming and J lost 0 bases, with 11 bases between them.

This clone was seen a handful of times. The rearrangement joins TRBV6-6 to TRBJ1-1, with no clear D. The V gene's germline CDR1 is MNHNY and CDR2 SVGAGI (reference sequence). Trimming removed 4 bases from V and 1 base from J, with 7 bases in between. The CDR3 is 13 residues long. The CDR3 DNA sequence: TGTGCCAGCAGTTCCGGGGAGAACACTGAAGCTTTCTTT. This sequence encodes CASSSGENTEAFF.

The rearrangement uses TRBV2 and TRBJ2-2; 14 nucleotides match TRBD2. V lost 6 bases and J lost 1; bases outside the gene matches: 4. CDR1 and CDR2 from the germline V gene are SNHLY and FYNNEI. CDR3 size: 17 residues. CDR3 loop: CASSVGTSGGNTGELFF. The CDR3 DNA is TGTGCCAGCAGCGTCGGGACTAGCGGGGGGAACACCGGGGAGCTGTTTTTT.

The J gene is TRBJ2-5, the V gene TRBV28; TRBD2 agrees at 11 bases. Germline loops: CDR1 MDHEN, CDR2 SYDVKM. After removal of 6 bases from V and 6 bases from J, the junction contained 6 bases not matched to a gene. The CDR3 loop spans 14 amino acids. The CDR3: CASSFSGGAQTQYF. The CDR3 bases are TGTGCCAGCAGCTTTAGCGGGGGGGCCCAGACCCAGTACTTC.